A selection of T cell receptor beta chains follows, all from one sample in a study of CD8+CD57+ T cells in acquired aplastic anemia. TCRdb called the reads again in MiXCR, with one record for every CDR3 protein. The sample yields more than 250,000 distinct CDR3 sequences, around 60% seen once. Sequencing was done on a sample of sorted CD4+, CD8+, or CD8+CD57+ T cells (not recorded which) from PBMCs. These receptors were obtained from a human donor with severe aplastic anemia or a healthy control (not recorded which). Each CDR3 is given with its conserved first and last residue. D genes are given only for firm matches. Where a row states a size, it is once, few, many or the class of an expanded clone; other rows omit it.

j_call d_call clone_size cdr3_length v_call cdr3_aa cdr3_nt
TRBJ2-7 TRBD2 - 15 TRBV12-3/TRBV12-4 CASSLRAGGNYEQYF TGTGCCAGCAGTTTAAGGGCGGGAGGGAACTACGAGCAGTACTTC
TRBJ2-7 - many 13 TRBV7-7 CASSLEYSYEQYF TGTGCTAGCAGCTTAGAGTACAGCTACGAGCAGTACTTC
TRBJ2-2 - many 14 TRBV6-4 CASRRGANTGELFF TGTGCCAGCAGGAGGGGCGCGAACACCGGGGAGCTGTTTTTT
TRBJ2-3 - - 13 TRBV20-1 CSARGRATDTQYF TGCAGTGCTAGAGGGAGGGCCACAGATACGCAGTATTTT
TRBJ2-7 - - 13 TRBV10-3 CAISAGEGDEQYF TGTGCCATCAGTGCAGGGGAGGGGGACGAGCAGTACTTC
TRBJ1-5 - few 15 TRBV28 CASTPLEGSNQPQHF TGTGCCAGCACCCCATTGGAGGGTAGCAATCAGCCCCAGCATTTT
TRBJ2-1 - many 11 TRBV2 CASSRDSEQFF TGTGCCAGCAGTAGAGATAGTGAGCAGTTCTTC
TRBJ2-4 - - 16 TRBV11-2 CASSFRADLAKNIQYF TGTGCCAGCAGCTTCCGAGCGGACTTAGCCAAAAACATTCAGTACTTC
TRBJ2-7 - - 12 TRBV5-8 CASRTGHYEQYF TGTGCCAGCAGGACAGGCCACTACGAGCAGTACTTC
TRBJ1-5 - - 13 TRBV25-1 CASSADGNQPQHF TGTGCCAGCAGTGCCGACGGCAATCAGCCCCAGCATTTT